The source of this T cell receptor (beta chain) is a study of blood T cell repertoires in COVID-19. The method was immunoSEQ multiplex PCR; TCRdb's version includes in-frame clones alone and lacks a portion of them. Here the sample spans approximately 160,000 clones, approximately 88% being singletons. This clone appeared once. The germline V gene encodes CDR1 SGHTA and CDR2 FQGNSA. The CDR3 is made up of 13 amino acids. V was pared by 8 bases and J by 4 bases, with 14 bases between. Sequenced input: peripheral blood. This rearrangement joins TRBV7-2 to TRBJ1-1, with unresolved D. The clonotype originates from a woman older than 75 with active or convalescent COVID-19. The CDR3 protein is CASEKREGTEAFF. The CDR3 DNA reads TGTGCCAGCGAGAAGCGGGAGGGCACTGAAGCTTTCTTT.